A single sample gave rise to the 28 T cell receptor beta chains below, sequenced in a study of identical twins. Each CDR3 protein gets one entry after TCRdb re-called the 5' RACE reads with MiXCR. The table lists 200,000 to 250,000 distinct CDR3 sequences, approximately 5.9% of them singletons. The data also belong to a second study, concerning T cells expressing NK-cell markers.

Sequenced: CD8+ T cells sorted from blood. The receptors were gathered from a woman younger than 35 in good health.

The CDR3 here is CASSFPGQTYEQYF. CDR3 coding DNA: TGTGCCAGCAGTTTTCCGGGACAGACCTACGAGCAGTACTTC. The J gene is TRBJ2-7, the V gene TRBV7-2, with 7 bases lining up with TRBD1. Trimming at V came to 6 bases and at J to 2 bases, leaving 7 bases not matched to a gene. CDR1 is SGHTA and CDR2 is FQGNSA in the germline V gene. The CDR3 extends over 14 amino acids.

This clonotype has just a few counts. This chain connects TRBV7-8 to TRBJ2-3, with D perhaps assigned TRBD1 or TRBD2 (5 bases each). The CDR3 spans 14 residues. In germline, CDR1 is SGHVS, CDR2 FQNEAQ. The germline V and J ends were trimmed by 3 bases and 9 bases, with 16 bases remaining between them. CDR3 protein: CASSFGGAWDTQYF. The CDR3 DNA reads as TGTGCCAGCAGCTTCGGCGGAGCCTGGGACACGCAGTATTTT.

The chain couples TRBV6-1 to TRBJ2-7; 7 bases map to TRBD2. Germline-derived CDR1 and CDR2 are MNHNS and SASEGT. The length of the CDR3 is 16 residues. The trim removed 6 bases at V and 9 bases at J, leaving 20 bases unmatched. CDR3 residues: CASSPLLGGLRGGQYF. The CDR3 DNA follows: TGTGCCAGCAGCCCCTTGTTGGGGGGGTTAAGAGGAGGGCAGTACTTC.

This clonotype came up many times. The J gene is TRBJ1-5, the V gene TRBV4-3; 8 bases map to TRBD1. The junction had 5 bases not matched to a gene; V was cut back by 4 bases and J by 3 bases. This CDR3 comprises 15 residues. Looked up from germline, CDR1 is LGHNA and CDR2 is YSLEER. This CDR3 is CASSLGTGLNQPQHF. Written as DNA, the CDR3 is TGCGCCAGCAGCCTTGGGACAGGCCTCAATCAGCCCCAGCATTTT.

This clonotype was picked up many times. CDR3 sequence (DNA): TGTGCCAGCAGTGAACCCGACACCAACTCTGGAAACACCATATATTTT. It is translated as CASSEPDTNSGNTIYF. The V gene is TRBV6-1, the J gene TRBJ1-3, with D unresolved. The V and J ends lost 2 bases and 0 bases respectively, with 11 bases between them. Germline CDR1 MNHNS, CDR2 SASEGT. CDR3 length: 16 amino acids.

The table lists this clonotype with a few counts. The chain uses TRBV19 and TRBJ1-5; 8 bases fit TRBD1. Per germline, CDR1 LNHDA and CDR2 SQIVND (reference sequence). The CDR3 has 16 residues. The junction had 6 bases not matched to a gene; V was cut back by 4 bases and J by 1 base. The CDR3 DNA reads as TGTGCCAGTAGTACGGTTCGACAGGGGAGCAATCAGCCCCAGCATTTT. This sequence encodes CASSTVRQGSNQPQHF.

This clonotype came up many times. The chain has TRBV7-9 and TRBJ2-7; D remains ambiguous. The V end was cut by 5 bases, the J end by 3 bases, with 5 bases between. CDR1 is SEHNR, CDR2 FQNEAQ, per germline (reference sequence). The CDR3 has 11 amino acids. The CDR3 sequence: CASSAFYEQYF. The DNA for the CDR3 is TGTGCCAGCAGCGCCTTCTACGAGCAGTACTTC.

The V and J genes are TRBV19 and TRBJ2-5, with 9 bases aligning to TRBD2. The CDR3 has 15 residues. The ends lost 1 base at V and 4 bases at J; junction bases unmatched: 4. Germline assignment: CDR1 LNHDA and CDR2 SQIVND (reference sequence). CDR3 sequence reads: CASSIVYSGGETQYF. The CDR3 region has the DNA TGTGCCAGTAGTATAGTGTATAGCGGGGGAGAGACCCAGTACTTC.

This clonotype was counted between two and nine times. CDR3 DNA: TGCAGTGCTAACGGGGGGAGGACCGGGGAGCTGTTTTTT. It encodes CSANGGRTGELFF. J is TRBJ2-2 and V is TRBV20-1, with 7 bases fitting TRBD2. V dropped 4 bases and J dropped 5; count of bases not matched to a gene: 4. The CDR3 is 13 amino acids. The V gene's germline CDR1 is DFQATT and CDR2 SNEGSKA (reference sequence).

This clonotype was counted between two and nine times. J is TRBJ1-1 and V is TRBV5-1; no clear D gene. Germline V gives CDR1 SGHRS, CDR2 YFSETQ. This CDR3 has 14 amino acids. V lost 2 bases and J lost 1, with 9 bases in between. CDR3 bases: TGCGCCAGCAGCTTTTCAAACACGAACACTGAAGCTTTCTTT. This codes for CASSFSNTNTEAFF. The full variable domain, completed using reference TRBV5-1 and TRBJ1-1, is KAGVTQTPRYLIKTRGQQVTLSCSPISGHRSVSWYQQTPGQGLQFLFEYFSETQRNKGNFPGRFSGRQFSNSRSEMNVSTLELGDSALYLCASSFSNTNTEAFFGQGTRLTVV.

This clonotype was seen ten or more times. The rearrangement uses TRBV6-1 and TRBJ1-1; possible D gene TRBD1, 6 bases. This CDR3 has 14 residues. Germline CDR1 and CDR2: MNHNS and SASEGT. V was trimmed by 6 bases and J by 5 bases, leaving 16 bases between them. CDR3 protein: CASSIEGGSTEAFF. The CDR3 DNA reads TGTGCCAGCAGCATTGAAGGGGGGTCGACTGAAGCTTTCTTT.

The chain has TRBV5-4 and TRBJ2-1; D may correspond to TRBD1 or TRBD2 (5 bases each). Per germline, CDR1 SGHNT and CDR2 YYREEE (reference sequence). CDR3 length: 14 amino acids. Trimming stripped 3 bases from V and 10 bases from J, with 17 bases between. CDR3 amino acids: CASSSPNEGSEQFF. In DNA, the CDR3 is TGTGCCAGCAGCTCTCCAAACGAGGGGAGCGAGCAGTTCTTC. Drawing the rest from reference TRBV5-4 and TRBJ2-1, the complete variable domain is ETGVTQSPTHLIKTRGQQVTLRCSSQSGHNTVSWYQQALGQGPQFIFQYYREEENGRGNFPPRFSGLQFPNYSSELNVNALELDDSALYLCASSSPNEGSEQFFGPGTRLTVL.

The chain combines TRBV11-2 with TRBJ1-4, with D tentatively TRBD1 (5 bases). Germline CDR1 and CDR2: SGHAT and FQNNGV. Trimming removed 0 bases from V and 7 bases from J, with 18 bases in between. The CDR3 has 17 residues. CDR3 DNA sequence: TGTGCCAGCAGCTTAGAAGTGGGGGTGGGTTATGGTGAAAAACTGTTTTTT. Protein: CASSLEVGVGYGEKLFF.

This clonotype occurred a few times. This chain connects TRBV7-9 to TRBJ2-1; D remains unclear. Per the germline V gene, CDR1 is SEHNR and CDR2 is FQNEAQ (reference sequence). There are 15 residues in the CDR3. Trimming left V 4 bases short and J 6 bases short, with 16 bases between. The CDR3: CASSSLAGWGNEQFF. The CDR3 DNA is TGTGCCAGCAGCTCCCTTGCCGGGTGGGGCAATGAGCAGTTCTTC.

This sequence joins TRBV25-1 and TRBJ2-7, with TRBD1 identical over 9 bases. The CDR3 runs to 14 residues. Germline loops: CDR1 MGHDK, CDR2 SYGVNS. After removal of 9 bases from V and 4 bases from J, the junction contained 10 bases not matched to a gene. The CDR3: CASLKRQGVYEQYF. The CDR3 nucleotides read TGTGCCAGTCTAAAGCGACAGGGGGTTTACGAGCAGTACTTC.

This clonotype turned up a few times. CDR3 sequence (DNA): TGTGCCAGCAGCTCCGTCGAGGGGGCTGATGGCACTGAAGCTTTCTTT. It encodes CASSSVEGADGTEAFF. The V and J genes are TRBV11-1 and TRBJ1-1; 7 bases align to TRBD1. Germline V lookup: CDR1 SGHAT, CDR2 FQDESV (reference sequence). V lost 4 bases and J lost 4; bases outside the gene matches: 12. This CDR3 region has 16 residues.

The chain recombines TRBV30 with TRBJ2-3, with 7 bases aligning to TRBD2. The trim removed 8 bases at V and 7 bases at J, leaving 9 bases unmatched. Germline assignment: CDR1 GTSNPN and CDR2 SVGIG (reference sequence). This CDR3 contains 12 residues. CDR3 residues: CALLSGRYTQYF. In DNA, the CDR3 is TGTGCCCTGCTTTCCGGGAGGTATACGCAGTATTTT.

A few counts support this clonotype. The V call is TRBV4-1, the J call TRBJ2-7; 12 bases line up with TRBD2. This CDR3 has 14 residues. Germline V gene sequence: CDR1 MGHRA, CDR2 YSYEKL. V was clipped by 2 bases and J by 7 bases; unmatched bases: 3. This CDR3 reads CASSQPSGGAEQYF. DNA of the CDR3: TGCGCCAGCAGCCAACCTAGCGGGGGGGCTGAGCAGTACTTC.

This clonotype was seen more than once but under ten times. The chain uses TRBV29-1 and TRBJ2-3; D is possibly TRBD1 or TRBD2 (5 bases each). CDR3 length equals 15 residues. CDR1 SQVTM and CDR2 ANQGSEA come from the germline V gene. V lost 7 bases and J lost 1, with 18 bases in between. This chain's CDR3 is CSALYRGAGTDTQYF. The CDR3 nucleotides read TGCAGCGCCTTGTATAGGGGAGCTGGCACAGATACGCAGTATTTT.

The chain employs TRBV6-2 or TRBV6-3 and TRBJ2-1; D may be TRBD2 (6 bases). Trimming took off 5 bases at V and 5 bases at J, with 16 bases between the two ends. From germline, CDR1 is MNHEY and CDR2 SVGEGT. The CDR3 loop spans 15 amino acids. The CDR3 DNA is TGTGCCAGCAGTACCGCAATGGACTATAACAATGAGCAGTTCTTC. Translation: CASSTAMDYNNEQFF.

This clonotype was seen ten or more times. The chain joins TRBV6-2 or TRBV6-3 to TRBJ2-7, with D hard to call. CDR1 MNHEY and CDR2 SVGEGT come from the germline V gene. Trimming removed 2 bases at V and 2 bases at J, with 7 bases between. There are 13 residues in the CDR3. CDR3: CASSYGSPYEQYF. DNA for the CDR3: TGTGCCAGCAGTTACGGCTCCCCCTACGAGCAGTACTTC.

V gene TRBV4-2 combines with J gene TRBJ1-2, with 9 bases that match TRBD1. This CDR3 comprises 17 residues. Germline V gene lookup returns CDR1 LGHNA and CDR2 YNFKEQ. V gave up 2 bases and J gave up 4 bases; unmatched junction bases: 11. The CDR3 sequence: CASSQPGQGSGGYGYTF. CDR3 DNA sequence: TGTGCCAGCAGCCAACCGGGACAGGGATCCGGGGGCTATGGCTACACCTTC.

This chain connects TRBV7-6 to TRBJ1-1; D is undetermined. V lost 6 bases to trimming and J lost 1 base, with 6 bases between them. CDR3 size: 12 residues. The germline CDR1 and CDR2 sequences are SGHVS and FNYEAQ. The CDR3: CASSSTNTEAFF. DNA of the CDR3: TGTGCCAGCAGTAGTACGAACACTGAAGCTTTCTTT.

The gene calls are TRBV9 and TRBJ1-5; 11 bases line up with TRBD1. Germline trimming cut 4 bases from V and 5 bases from J; bases unmatched to any gene: 8. The CDR3 is 16 amino acids. Germline-derived CDR1 and CDR2 are SGDLS and YYNGEE. The CDR3 loop is CASSPGGTGGYQPQHF. For the CDR3, the DNA is TGTGCCAGCAGCCCCGGGGGGACAGGGGGTTATCAGCCCCAGCATTTT. Based on the CDR3 plus reference TRBV9 and TRBJ1-5, the full variable domain is DSGVTQTPKHLITATGQRVTLRCSPRSGDLSVYWYQQSLDQGLQFLIQYYNGEERAKGNILERFSAQQFPDLHSELNLSSLELGDSALYFCASSPGGTGGYQPQHFGDGTRLSIL.

The chain recombines TRBV7-9 with TRBJ2-2, with 12 bases that match TRBD2. Trimming removed 5 bases from V and 7 bases from J; junction bases left unmatched: 8. This CDR3 has 16 residues. Germline CDR1 is SEHNR and CDR2 is FQNEAQ (reference sequence). The CDR3 loop reads CASSALAGGLSGELFF. The CDR3 DNA sequence: TGTGCCAGCAGCGCCCTAGCGGGGGGGCTAAGCGGGGAGCTGTTTTTT.

This clonotype appeared a few times. The chain couples TRBV10-3 to TRBJ2-1, with D unresolved. Per the germline V gene, CDR1 is ENHRY and CDR2 is SYGVKD. Trimming stripped 5 bases from V and 10 bases from J, with 9 bases between. The length of the CDR3 is 11 residues. The DNA of the CDR3 is TGTGCCATCAGTTCTGGACCCGAGCAGTTCTTC. Its protein is CAISSGPEQFF.

V usage is TRBV4-1 and J usage is TRBJ2-7; a weak D match, TRBD2 (5 bases). The V and J ends lost 0 bases and 3 bases respectively, with 12 bases between them. Germline CDR1 MGHRA, CDR2 YSYEKL. This CDR3 spans 15 amino acids. The CDR3 reads CASSQDQDLNYEQYF. Written as DNA, the CDR3 is TGCGCCAGCAGCCAAGATCAGGACTTAAACTACGAGCAGTACTTC.

At least ten counts were recorded for this clonotype. The chain joins TRBV7-9 to TRBJ2-1; a weak D match, TRBD2 (6 bases). This CDR3 comprises 15 residues. Germline V gene lookup returns CDR1 SEHNR and CDR2 FQNEAQ (reference sequence). V was pared by 3 bases and J by 2 bases, with 11 bases between. The CDR3 loop is CASSFSAGTYNEQFF. In nucleotides, the CDR3 is TGTGCCAGCAGCTTTTCGGCGGGAACCTACAATGAGCAGTTCTTC.